This TCR beta chain appears in the sequencing data of a study of human T cells and chemical hapten exposure. On this clonotype: The antigen remains unidentified.

The CDR3 consists of 15 residues. The germline CDR1 and CDR2 sequences are SGHTA and FQGNSA. The V gene end was trimmed by 5 bases and the J gene end by 3 bases; junction bases not matched to a gene: 5. In the study's own analysis: Per sample, the median was 95,638 TCRs, with values from approximately 25,000 to 650,000. A single record per CDR3 protein comes from TCRdb applying MiXCR to the RACE reads. In this record, the V and J calls reflect TCRdb's handling and not the investigators' own analysis. The sample lists about 79,000 distinct CDR3 sequences, about 8.7% occurring once. Overall study findings and caveats: Among TCRs, those above 1 in 1000 frequency were unaffected by DPC sensitization.

Time point given: healthy volunteer bleed at 6 weeks. Extraction of total RNA was performed on unfractionated whole blood. The V and J genes are TRBV7-2 and TRBJ1-4; TRBD1 matches 8 bases. The sample taken for sequencing was whole blood. The receptor was isolated from a male donor in good health. Some clones in this sample may be carry-over from other donors' samples. CDR3 region: CASSPRTGSNEKLFF. CDR3 nucleotides: TGTGCCAGCAGCCCCAGGACAGGGTCTAATGAAAAACTGTTTTTT.